This note documents a single T cell receptor beta chain sequence. What it binds is unknown. Clones were read by immunoSEQ multiplex PCR, and TCRdb kept only the in-frame ones, dropping some. The data contain about 97,000 clones, approximately 83% of them singletons. Looked up from germline, CDR1 is SGHRS and CDR2 is YFSETQ. V gave up 1 base and J gave up 3 bases; unmatched junction bases: 3. CDR3 length: 15 residues. The data are from a study of PD-1 blockade in classical Hodgkin lymphoma. Study results and caveats: Individuals who commenced nivolumab within less than 1 year of ASCT were excluded. Diminished baseline TCR diversity has been reported in newly diagnosed patients relative to healthy donors.

With no exception, relapse followed autologous stem cell transplantation in all patients, and brentuximab vedotin exposure varied. The chain joins TRBV5-1 to TRBJ2-3; 9 bases align to TRBD2. The material was peripheral blood mononuclear cells (PBMCs), obtained at baseline. This receptor was identified in a human donor with classical Hodgkin lymphoma. CDR3 sequence (DNA): TGCGCCAGCAGCTTGCAGGGACTAGCTACAGATACGCAGTATTTT. It encodes CASSLQGLATDTQYF.